Shown below are 16 T cell receptor beta chains from a single sample sequenced in a study of kidney transplant recipient with SARS-CoV-2 infection. From the reads, TCRdb called clonotypes with MiXCR, one entry per CDR3 protein. The profile shows about 250,000 distinct CDR3 sequences, around 26% of them singletons. The input for sequencing was a blood sample, taken at baseline and around day 110 from a kidney transplant recipient. The receptors originated from a male patient aged 30 to 40 who had COVID-19 and was a kidney transplant recipient. T cells may partly derive from the graft donor.

In its sample, this clonotype was seen many times. The chain links TRBV10-3 to TRBJ1-5, with TRBD1 matching 8 bases. This CDR3 region has 18 residues. Germline CDR1 and CDR2: ENHRY and SYGVKD. The V and J ends lost 0 bases and 0 bases, in that order; junction bases with no gene match: 7. The CDR3 is CAISESRTGSYSNQPQHF. In DNA form, the CDR3 reads TGTGCCATCAGTGAGTCGAGGACAGGGTCCTATAGCAATCAGCCCCAGCATTTT.

This clonotype was recorded many times. CDR3 DNA: TGTGCCAGCAGAACGGGACACTTGAACACTGAAGCTTTCTTT. It encodes CASRTGHLNTEAFF. The chain recombines TRBV12-3 or TRBV12-4 with TRBJ1-1; D is possibly TRBD1 (6 bases). With 6 bases removed from V and 0 bases from J, the gap between germline ends came to 11 bases. The CDR3 is 14 residues long.

Turning to this clonotype: One base away lies a much larger clone, so this may be a sequencing read error. V usage is TRBV29-1 and J usage is TRBJ2-1; the D gene is possibly TRBD2 (5 bases). Germline CDR1 SQVTM, CDR2 ANQGSEA. This CDR3 comprises 14 residues. CDR3 nucleotides: TGCAGCGTTGCGTCCAGCGGACTCTACAATGAGCAGCTCTTC. As protein: CSVASSGLYNEQLF.

Worth noting for this clonotype: A much more abundant neighbour one base away suggests this may be a read error. V usage is TRBV18 and J usage is TRBJ2-2; 10 bases are shared with TRBD2. The CDR3 contains 13 residues. J lost 11 bases, V lost 10 bases, and 10 bases had no gene match. Germline V gene lookup returns CDR1 KGHSH and CDR2 LQKENI. For the CDR3, the DNA is TGTGCCAACTCCCTAGCGGGAGTCAGAGAGCTGTTTTTT. It yields the protein CANSLAGVRELFF. Combining the CDR3 with reference TRBV18 and TRBJ2-2 gives the whole variable domain NAGVMQNPRHLVRRRGQEARLRCSPMKGHSHVYWYRQLPEEGLKFMVYLQKENIIDESGMPKERFSAEFPKEGPSILRIQQVVRGDSAAYFCANSLAGVRELFFGEGSRLTVL.

Of note for this clonotype: A single base is all that separates this from a far larger clone, so a read error is likely. As the CDR3 is not closed by the conserved phenylalanine or tryptophan, this likely results from a read error. The chain carries TRBV7-9 and TRBJ2-7, with 8 bases aligning to TRBD1. CDR1 and CDR2 from the germline V gene are SEHNR and FQNEAQ (reference sequence). Trimming took 0 bases from V and 5 from J; bases not matched to a gene: 12. CDR3 length equals 17 residues. DNA for the CDR3: TGTGCCAGCAGCTTAGCGATTAAGGGAGCAGGGGGCGACGAGCAGTACCTC. Translated: CASSLAIKGAGGDEQYL.

A remark on this clonotype: Being one base from a much bigger clone, this may be a read error. No conserved phenylalanine or tryptophan ends this CDR3, so it is likely a read error. The V gene is TRBV28, the J gene TRBJ1-6; perhaps TRBD1 as D (6 bases). The germline V gene encodes CDR1 MDHEN and CDR2 SYDVKM. The V and J ends lost 4 bases and 7 bases respectively, with 11 bases between them. This CDR3 is 14 amino acids long. The CDR3 DNA is TGTGCCAGCAGTTCAGGGGAGGAGAATTCACCCCTCCACCTT. It codes for CASSSGEENSPLHL.

V is TRBV4-1 and J is TRBJ2-5, with D possibly matching TRBD2 (5 bases). V shed 4 bases and J shed 9 bases, with 15 bases lying between them. This CDR3 is built from 13 residues. The V gene's germline CDR1 is MGHRA and CDR2 YSYEKL. CDR3 DNA: TGCGCCAGCAGCCCGAGGGCCCCGCCGGCCCAGTACTTC. Translating gives CASSPRAPPAQYF.

This clonotype was observed many times. This chain links TRBV28 with TRBJ2-7; D is unresolved. CDR1 and CDR2 from the germline V gene are MDHEN and SYDVKM. V was pared by 5 bases and J by 4 bases, with 6 bases between. This CDR3 has 11 residues. CDR3 nucleotides: TGTGCCAGCAGTATCACTTACGAGCAGTACTTC. Translated, it gives CASSITYEQYF.

A remark on this clonotype: Sequence at one end of the junction differs from germline and may be a read error. The chain is built from TRBV19 and TRBJ1-5; D is undetermined. CDR1 LNHDA and CDR2 SQIVND come from the germline V gene (reference sequence). The CDR3 spans 13 residues. As DNA, the CDR3 is TGTGCCAGTGGTACCCTAAATGGTCAGCCTCAGCATTTT. Translating it yields CASGTLNGQPQHF.

Comments on this clonotype: This may come from a read error, since a much larger clone is one base off. J is TRBJ1-2 and V is TRBV6-9; D not certain. This CDR3 is built from 17 residues. Looked up from germline, CDR1 is MNHGY and CDR2 is SVAAGI. V was trimmed by 8 bases and J by 4 bases, leaving 26 bases between them. The CDR3 reads CASGGGKPYGKTYGYTF. For the CDR3, the DNA is TGTGCCAGCGGTGGAGGCAAGCCTTACGGAAAGACCTATGGCTACACCTTC.

For this clonotype: This clone may be a read error of a much larger clone one base away. This chain uses TRBV2 with TRBJ2-2, with 13 nucleotides matching TRBD2. Germline V gene data show CDR1 as SNHLY and CDR2 as FYNNEI. The ends lost 5 bases at V and 4 bases at J; junction bases unmatched: 10. This CDR3 spans 18 amino acids. CDR3 in DNA: TGTGCCAGCAGTAAGACTAGCGGGAGGTTCGGGGGCACCGGGGAGCTGTTTTTT. Its protein is CASSKTSGRFGGTGELFF. Full variable domain (outside the CDR3, taken from reference TRBV2 and TRBJ2-2): EPEVTQTPSHQVTQMGQEVILRCVPISNHLYFYWYRQILGQKVEFLVSFYNNEISEKSEIFDDQFSVERPDGSNFTLKIRSTKLEDSAMYFCASSKTSGRFGGTGELFFGEGSRLTVL.

This clonotype has at least ten counts. The chain couples TRBV28 to TRBJ2-7; unclear D gene. Germline V lookup: CDR1 MDHEN, CDR2 SYDVKM. The CDR3 runs 12 residues. Trimming removed 6 bases at V and 2 bases at J, with 8 bases between. The CDR3 region is CASRYQAYEQYF. The CDR3, as DNA: TGTGCCAGCAGATACCAGGCCTACGAGCAGTACTTC.

This clonotype has at least ten counts. This chain joins TRBV11-3 and TRBJ1-2; 9 bases are a match to TRBD1. The ends lost 3 bases at V and 8 bases at J; junction bases unmatched: 4. Germline V CDR1 and CDR2: SGHNT, YENEEA. This CDR3 is 13 amino acids long. CDR3 protein: CASSFSTGGGYTF. In DNA, the CDR3 is TGTGCCAGCAGCTTTAGCACAGGGGGCGGCTACACCTTC.

Comment on this clonotype: One base away lies a much larger clone, so this may be a sequencing read error. J is TRBJ1-2 and V is TRBV19; TRBD1 matches at 7 bases. V gave up 8 bases and J gave up 8 bases; unmatched junction bases: 14. Germline V gives CDR1 LNHDA, CDR2 SQIVND (reference sequence). The CDR3 loop spans 14 amino acids. The DNA of the CDR3 is TGTGCCAGTGAGCCGGGACAGTGCCTAGGAGGCTACACCTTC. Residues: CASEPGQCLGGYTF. The full variable domain, with the rest looked up from reference TRBV19 and TRBJ1-2, is DGGITQSPKYLFRKEGQNVTLSCEQNLNHDAMYWYRQDPGQGLRLIYYSQIVNDFQKGDIAEGYSVSREKKESFPLTVTSAQKNPTAFYLCASEPGQCLGGYTFGSGTRLTVV.

In this sample, this clonotype turned up many times. This chain connects TRBV13 to TRBJ2-7; D is undetermined. Germline assignment: CDR1 PRHDT and CDR2 FYEKMQ (reference sequence). The CDR3 spans 13 residues. V shed 0 bases and J shed 6 bases, with 9 bases lying between them. For the CDR3, the DNA is TGTGCCAGCAGCTTAGGCCGTTACGCCGAGCAGTACTTC. Its translation is CASSLGRYAEQYF.

In the case of this clonotype: A much larger clone is a single base away; this may be a read error. The chain couples TRBV19 to TRBJ2-3; a possible D gene is TRBD1 (5 bases). TRBJ2-7 matches the DNA end more closely, so the J call is doubtful. The V gene's germline CDR1 is LNHDA and CDR2 SQIVND (reference sequence). The CDR3 is made up of 15 amino acids. The CDR3: CASSIGGRTLYEQYF. The CDR3 DNA sequence: TGTGCCAGTAGTATAGGGGGCAGAACCCTCTACGAGCAGTACTTC.